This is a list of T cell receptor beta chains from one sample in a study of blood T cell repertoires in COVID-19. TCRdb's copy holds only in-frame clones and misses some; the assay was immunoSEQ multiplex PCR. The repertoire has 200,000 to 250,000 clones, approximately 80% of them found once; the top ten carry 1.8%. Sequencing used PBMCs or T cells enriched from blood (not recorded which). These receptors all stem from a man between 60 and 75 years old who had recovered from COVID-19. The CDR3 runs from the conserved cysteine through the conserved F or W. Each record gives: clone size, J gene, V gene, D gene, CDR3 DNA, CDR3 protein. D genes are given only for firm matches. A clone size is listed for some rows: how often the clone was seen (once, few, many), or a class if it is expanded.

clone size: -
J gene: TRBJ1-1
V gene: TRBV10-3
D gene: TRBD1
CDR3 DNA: TGTGCCATCAGGGGAGACAGGGCGAACACTGAAGCTTTCTTT
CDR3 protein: CAIRGDRANTEAFF

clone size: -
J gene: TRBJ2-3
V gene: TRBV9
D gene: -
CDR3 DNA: TGTGCCAGCAGCGTAGGTAGGGGGGGCATGGCAGATACGCAGTATTTT
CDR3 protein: CASSVGRGGMADTQYF

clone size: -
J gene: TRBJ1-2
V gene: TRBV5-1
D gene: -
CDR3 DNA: TGCGCCAGCAGCTCCGGAGCAGGGGATAGGGGCTACACCTTC
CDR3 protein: CASSSGAGDRGYTF

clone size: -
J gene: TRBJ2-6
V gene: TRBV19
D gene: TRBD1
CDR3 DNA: TGTGCCAGTAGTACCTTCGGACAGGGCCCCTCTGGGGCCAACGTCCTGACTTTC
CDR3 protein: CASSTFGQGPSGANVLTF

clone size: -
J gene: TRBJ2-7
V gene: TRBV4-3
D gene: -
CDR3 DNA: TGCGCCAGCAGCCAAGACGGCTACGAGCAGTACTTC
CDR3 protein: CASSQDGYEQYF

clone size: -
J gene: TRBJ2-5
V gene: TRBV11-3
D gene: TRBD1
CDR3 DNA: TGTGCCAGCAGCTTAAGATCGGAGTCAGGGGGCTCGGGAGAGACCCAGTACTTC
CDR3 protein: CASSLRSESGGSGETQYF

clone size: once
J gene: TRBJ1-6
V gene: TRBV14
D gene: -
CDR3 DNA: TGTGCCAGCAGTCGAGACTATAATTCACCCCTCCACTTT
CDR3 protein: CASSRDYNSPLHF

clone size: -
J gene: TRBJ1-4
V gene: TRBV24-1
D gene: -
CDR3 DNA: TGTGCCACCAGTGACCCACGGGGGACTAATGAAAAACTGTTTTTT
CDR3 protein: CATSDPRGTNEKLFF

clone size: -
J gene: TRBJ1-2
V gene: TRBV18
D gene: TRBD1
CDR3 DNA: TGTGCCAGCTCACCAGAGGGGGCTACTAACTATGGCTACACCTTC
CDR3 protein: CASSPEGATNYGYTF

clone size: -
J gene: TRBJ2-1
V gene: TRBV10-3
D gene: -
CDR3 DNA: TGTGCCACCAGGGTGCGGGACAGCTCCTACAATGAGCAGTTCTTC
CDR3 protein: CATRVRDSSYNEQFF

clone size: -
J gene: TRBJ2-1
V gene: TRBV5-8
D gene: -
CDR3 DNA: TGTGCCAGCAGCTTTGAGGTCCAGGCGGGCTCCTACAATGAGCAGTTCTTC
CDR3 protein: CASSFEVQAGSYNEQFF

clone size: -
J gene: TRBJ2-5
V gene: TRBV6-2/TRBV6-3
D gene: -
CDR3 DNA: TGTGCCAGCAGTTACCAGGGGCGGCAGCAAGAGACCCAGTACTTC
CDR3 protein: CASSYQGRQQETQYF

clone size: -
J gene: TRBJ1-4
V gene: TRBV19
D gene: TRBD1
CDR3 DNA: TGTGCCAGTAGTGTCGGGACAGCTAATGAAAAACTGTTTTTT
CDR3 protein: CASSVGTANEKLFF

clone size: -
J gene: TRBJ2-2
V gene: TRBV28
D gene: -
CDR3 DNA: TGTGCCAGCAGTTCCCCCTCTAGGGCGGGCGACACCGGGGAGCTGTTTTTT
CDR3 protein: CASSSPSRAGDTGELFF

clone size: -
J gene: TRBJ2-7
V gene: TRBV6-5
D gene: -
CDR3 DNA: TGTGCCAGCAGCAAGACTGATTCGAGCTCCTACGAGCAGTACTTC
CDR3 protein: CASSKTDSSSYEQYF

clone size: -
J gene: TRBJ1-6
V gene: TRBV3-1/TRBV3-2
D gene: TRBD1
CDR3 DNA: TGTGCCAGCAGCCAAGCAGGACAGGGGGTGAATTCACCCCTCCACTTT
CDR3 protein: CASSQAGQGVNSPLHF

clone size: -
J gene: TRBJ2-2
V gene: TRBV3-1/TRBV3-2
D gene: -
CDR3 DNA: TGTGCCAGCAGCCAAGGTGGGGGGGCCTATAGCACCGGGGAGCTGTTTTTT
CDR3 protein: CASSQGGGAYSTGELFF

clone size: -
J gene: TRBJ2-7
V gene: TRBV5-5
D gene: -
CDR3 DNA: TGTGCCAGCAGGCCAGACAGCGCCTACGAGCAGTACTTC
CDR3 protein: CASRPDSAYEQYF

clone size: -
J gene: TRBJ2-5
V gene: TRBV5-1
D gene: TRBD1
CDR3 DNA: TGCGCCAGCAGCTCGGACAGGAGATCGGTGGAGACCCAGTACTTC
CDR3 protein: CASSSDRRSVETQYF

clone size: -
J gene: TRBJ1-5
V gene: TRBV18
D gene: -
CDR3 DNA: TGTGCCAGCTCACTCGGACAGCTTAATCAGCCCCAGCATTTT
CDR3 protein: CASSLGQLNQPQHF